These 32 T cell receptor beta chains were all obtained from the same sample, sequenced in a study of blood T cells in healthy people across ages. Then a second PCR, running about 7 to 11 cycles, was carried out with a sample-barcoded 5' primer and a J-beta primer mix. TCRdb redid the calling of the 5' RACE reads with MiXCR, one entry per CDR3 protein. The sample gives 760,000 or so distinct CDR3 sequences, just under 25% of which show up once; more than 8.5% is in the top ten. This sample also belongs to another study, concerning T cells of mothers and their children.

Material for sequencing was blood. The origin of the receptors is a boy younger than 18 in good health.

This clonotype turned up a few times. The chain couples TRBV20-1 to TRBJ1-1; TRBD1 might be the D (6 bases). The CDR3 consists of 13 residues. V lost 6 bases and J 0 bases, leaving 11 bases between the germline ends. Germline CDR1 reads DFQATT; CDR2 reads SNEGSKA (reference sequence). The DNA for the CDR3 is TGCAGTGCCCCAGGGGACGTGAACACTGAAGCTTTCTTT. Its protein product is CSAPGDVNTEAFF.

The chain recombines TRBV5-1 with TRBJ2-3; TRBD1 agrees at 7 bases. Germline values: CDR1 SGHRS, CDR2 YFSETQ. CDR3 length: 15 residues. The V and J ends lost 2 bases and 3 bases, in that order; junction bases with no gene match: 6. CDR3 sequence: CASSFMTGTTDTQYF. Written as DNA, the CDR3 is TGCGCCAGCAGCTTCATGACAGGGACAACAGATACGCAGTATTTT.

This clonotype came up a few times. The chain carries TRBV7-9 and TRBJ2-7; 14 positions match TRBD2. With the DNA end fitting TRBJ2-1 better, the J assignment may be wrong. The germline V gene has CDR1 SEHNR and CDR2 FQNEAQ (reference sequence). The CDR3 length is 19 residues. The CDR3 nucleotides are TGTGCCAGCAGCCCGAGGATGGGGACTAGCGGGAGTGAATATAATGAGCAGTTCTTC. It specifies CASSPRMGTSGSEYNEQFF.

Only a few counts were recorded for this clonotype. An end of the junction does not agree with germline; a read error may underlie this. The V and J genes are TRBV12-3 or TRBV12-4 and TRBJ2-5; 9 bases map to TRBD2. This CDR3 has 11 residues. The CDR3 DNA follows: TGTGCCAGCAGCTCCGGACTAGCGCCGTTCTTC. Its translation: CASSSGLAPFF.

This clonotype has more than one count but fewer than ten. The J gene is TRBJ2-5, the V gene TRBV3-1; the match to TRBD2 covers 7 bases. CDR1 LGHDT and CDR2 YNNKEL come from the germline V gene (reference sequence). This CDR3 has 16 amino acids. V gave up 4 bases and J gave up 2 bases; unmatched junction bases: 10. The CDR3 DNA is TGTGCCAGCAGCCCCTGGGAGGGACTTAAACAAGAGACCCAGTACTTC. Encoded protein: CASSPWEGLKQETQYF.

This clonotype was seen a handful of times. This chain connects TRBV4-1 to TRBJ2-5; D remains unclear. The J call may be incorrect, as the DNA end agrees better with TRBJ2-1. The CDR3 has 14 amino acids. The V gene's germline CDR1 is MGHRA and CDR2 YSYEKL. CDR3 sequence: CASSQGPDDWEQFF. The CDR3 DNA is TGCGCCAGCAGCCAAGGGCCGGATGACTGGGAGCAGTTCTTC.

The CDR3: CASSSQGALSTDTQYF. The CDR3 DNA sequence: TGCGCCAGCAGCTCGCAGGGGGCTCTAAGCACAGATACGCAGTATTTT. The V gene is TRBV5-1, the J gene TRBJ2-3, with TRBD1 matching 8 bases. The CDR3 loop spans 16 amino acids. Germline V gene data show CDR1 as SGHRS and CDR2 as YFSETQ. The V gene end was trimmed by 3 bases and the J gene end by 0 bases; junction bases not matched to a gene: 6.

The chain couples TRBV2 to TRBJ1-2; D perhaps matches TRBD1 (5 bases). Trimming shortened V by 10 bases and J by 2 bases, and 11 bases separated the two germline ends. Germline CDR1 SNHLY, CDR2 FYNNEI. The length of the CDR3 is 12 residues. The CDR3 sequence is CAKRQPNYGYTF. The CDR3 bases are TGTGCCAAGAGACAGCCGAACTATGGCTACACCTTC.

This chain's CDR3 is CASSSSGRQPQHF. The CDR3 DNA sequence: TGTGCCAGCAGTTCCTCAGGGAGACAGCCCCAGCATTTT. The rearrangement joins TRBV6-5 to TRBJ1-5, with D maybe TRBD1 (5 bases). V gave up 4 bases and J gave up 7 bases, with 11 bases separating them. Germline-derived CDR1 and CDR2 are MNHEY and SVGAGI. The CDR3 covers 13 residues.

The rearrangement uses TRBV29-1 and TRBJ1-1, with TRBD1 matching 7 bases. This CDR3 contains 12 residues. Looked up from germline, CDR1 is SQVTM and CDR2 is ANQGSEA. V lost 3 bases and J lost 6; bases outside the gene matches: 4. The CDR3 is CSVEVQGPEAFF. The CDR3 nucleotides are TGCAGCGTTGAGGTACAGGGGCCTGAAGCTTTCTTT.

This clonotype came up a few times. V gene TRBV6-6 combines with J gene TRBJ2-3; D unresolved. The germline gives CDR1 MNHNY, CDR2 SVGAGI (reference sequence). Trimming shortened V by 2 bases and J by 2 bases, and 8 bases separated the two germline ends. The CDR3 is made up of 14 amino acids. CDR3 region: CASSYEGYTDTQYF. CDR3 coding DNA: TGTGCCAGCAGTTACGAAGGATACACAGATACGCAGTATTTT.

The chain is built from TRBV20-1 and TRBJ2-7; 8 nucleotides line up with TRBD1. The CDR3 extends over 14 amino acids. Trimming took 6 bases from V and 1 from J; bases not matched to a gene: 8. Germline values: CDR1 DFQATT, CDR2 SNEGSKA (reference sequence). The chain's CDR3 is CSALRQGLSYEQYF. The CDR3 DNA sequence: TGCAGTGCCTTAAGACAGGGGTTATCCTACGAGCAGTACTTC.

The rearrangement joins TRBV10-3 to TRBJ2-2; 7 nucleotides match TRBD1. The CDR3 extends over 15 amino acids. Looked up from germline, CDR1 is ENHRY and CDR2 is SYGVKD. Germline trimming cut 6 bases from V and 5 bases from J; bases unmatched to any gene: 9. The CDR3 DNA is TGTGCCATCAGGAGCTCGACAGGGCTAACCGGGGAGCTGTTTTTT. Its translation: CAIRSSTGLTGELFF.

This clonotype was found many times. Here the CDR3 DNA reads TGCAGTGCTAGAGATGCCCTGAGGACAGGCGCCTACAATGAGCAGTTCTTC. This encodes CSARDALRTGAYNEQFF. The J gene is TRBJ2-1, the V gene TRBV20-1; 7 bases line up with TRBD1. V shed 0 bases and J 2 bases; nucleotides not matched to a gene: 10. Germline CDR1 is DFQATT and CDR2 is SNEGSKA (reference sequence). The CDR3 has 17 residues.

This clonotype was picked up a small number of times. CDR3 coding DNA: TGTGCCAGCAGTCCGCGGGGAGGGGTCACAGATACGCAGTATTTT. It codes for CASSPRGGVTDTQYF. V is TRBV28 and J is TRBJ2-3; 7 nucleotides match TRBD2. The CDR3 extends over 15 amino acids. The germline V gene has CDR1 MDHEN and CDR2 SYDVKM. V dropped 5 bases and J dropped 2; count of bases not matched to a gene: 7.

The chain carries TRBV29-1 and TRBJ2-1; D tentatively fits TRBD1 or TRBD2 (6 bases each). In germline, CDR1 is SQVTM, CDR2 ANQGSEA. V lost 7 bases, J lost 7 bases, and 17 bases lay in between. This CDR3 spans 13 amino acids. CDR3 sequence: CSAPGGGRNEQFF. The DNA of the CDR3 is TGCAGCGCACCCGGAGGGGGGAGGAATGAGCAGTTCTTC.

This clonotype has more than one count but fewer than ten. This sequence joins TRBV15 and TRBJ2-5, with TRBD1 as a possible D gene (5 bases). This CDR3 spans 16 amino acids. Germline loops: CDR1 LNHNV, CDR2 YYDKDF (reference sequence). The ends were cut back, 1 base at V and 1 base at J, with 13 bases in the middle. The CDR3: CATSRAEGHSQETQYF. CDR3 bases: TGTGCCACCAGCAGAGCTGAAGGACACAGCCAAGAGACCCAGTACTTC.

V usage is TRBV7-2 and J usage is TRBJ1-6, with 8 bases identical to TRBD1. The trim removed 6 bases at V and 10 bases at J, leaving 8 bases unmatched. The CDR3 extends over 14 amino acids. Germline V gives CDR1 SGHTA, CDR2 FQGNSA. The CDR3 nucleotides are TGTGCCAGCAGTTGGGGGCAGGGGGCCTCACCCCTCCACTTT. Encoded protein: CASSWGQGASPLHF.

The J gene is TRBJ2-7, the V gene TRBV29-1, with D unclear. CDR3 length: 11 amino acids. The V gene's germline CDR1 is SQVTM and CDR2 ANQGSEA. The germline V and J ends were trimmed by 6 bases and 6 bases, with 12 bases remaining between them. The chain's CDR3 is CSVEWLGEQYF. CDR3 sequence (DNA): TGCAGCGTGGAATGGTTAGGCGAGCAGTACTTC.

The sample holds a few counts of this clonotype. The chain combines TRBV6-5 with TRBJ1-2; no reliable D call. Between the trimmed V and J ends, which lost 0 bases and 10 bases, there was a span of 12 bases. The CDR3 totals 13 residues. Germline lookup yields CDR1 MNHEY and CDR2 SVGAGI. This chain's CDR3 is CASSYSSSLDYTF. CDR3 sequence (DNA): TGTGCCAGCAGTTACTCAAGTTCCCTGGACTACACCTTC.

The V call is TRBV15, the J call TRBJ2-3; 12 nucleotides line up with TRBD2. Germline CDR1 and CDR2: LNHNV and YYDKDF (reference sequence). This CDR3 is 16 amino acids long. With 5 bases clipped from V and 1 base from J, the junction kept 4 bases outside the gene matches. The DNA for the CDR3 is TGTGCCACCAGCGACAGACTAGCGGGAGGCACAGATACGCAGTATTTT. It specifies CATSDRLAGGTDTQYF. Full variable domain (outside the CDR3, taken from reference TRBV15 and TRBJ2-3): DAMVIQNPRYQVTQFGKPVTLSCSQTLNHNVMYWYQQKSSQAPKLLFHYYDKDFNNEADTPDNFQSRRPNTSFCFLDIRSPGLGDTAMYLCATSDRLAGGTDTQYFGPGTRLTVL.

This clonotype appeared a few times. V and J are TRBV25-1 and TRBJ2-7; D uncertain. V lost 1 base to trimming and J lost 5 bases, with 21 bases between them. The CDR3 runs to 17 residues. The germline gives CDR1 MGHDK, CDR2 SYGVNS. CDR3 sequence: CASSEFLQLQVGHEQYF. CDR3 DNA: TGTGCCAGCAGTGAATTTTTACAGCTCCAAGTTGGCCACGAGCAGTACTTC.

The chain employs TRBV7-2 and TRBJ2-1; 11 bases are shared with TRBD2. V lost 1 base, J lost 1 base, and 9 bases stayed unmatched. The V gene's germline CDR1 is SGHTA and CDR2 FQGNSA. The length of the CDR3 is 19 residues. In nucleotides, the CDR3 is TGTGCCAGCAGCTTAGTCCCTAGCGGGGGGAGGGGGTCCTACAATGAGCAGTTCTTC. It codes for CASSLVPSGGRGSYNEQFF.

This clonotype was counted once. The rearrangement joins TRBV5-1 to TRBJ2-5, with TRBD1 identical over 7 bases. The CDR3 is 15 residues long. Trimming removed 4 bases from V and 2 bases from J; junction bases left unmatched: 8. Germline loops: CDR1 SGHRS, CDR2 YFSETQ. Here the CDR3 DNA reads TGCGCCAGCAGCCCCGGGACAGACCGACAAGAGACCCAGTACTTC. This gives the protein CASSPGTDRQETQYF.

On this clonotype itself: A much larger clone differs from this one at a single base, so this may be a read error. The J gene is TRBJ2-1, the V gene TRBV4-1; D might be TRBD2 (5 bases). The CDR3 extends over 13 amino acids. Germline CDR1 is MGHRA and CDR2 is YSYEKL. The CDR3 sequence: CVSSPTGEYEQFF. The CDR3 bases are TGCGTCAGCAGCCCGACCGGGGAGTATGAGCAGTTCTTC.

The chain has TRBV4-3 and TRBJ1-2, with D unresolved. Looked up from germline, CDR1 is LGHNA and CDR2 is YSLEER. Trimming removed 4 bases from V and 11 bases from J, with 14 bases in between. This CDR3 is 12 amino acids long. CDR3 protein: CASSPDRLRYTF. The DNA of the CDR3 is TGCGCCAGCAGCCCGGACCGATTGCGATACACCTTC.

The gene calls are TRBV5-1 and TRBJ1-2; D remains ambiguous. Germline V gene data show CDR1 as SGHRS and CDR2 as YFSETQ. The CDR3 runs to 17 residues. Trimming shortened V by 3 bases and J by 3 bases, and 21 bases separated the two germline ends. The CDR3 DNA follows: TGCGCCAGCAGCTCCCTAGGAACGATAGAAAGGGACTATGGCTACACCTTC. Translation: CASSSLGTIERDYGYTF. Filled out from reference TRBV5-1 and TRBJ1-2, the complete variable domain reads KAGVTQTPRYLIKTRGQQVTLSCSPISGHRSVSWYQQTPGQGLQFLFEYFSETQRNKGNFPGRFSGRQFSNSRSEMNVSTLELGDSALYLCASSSLGTIERDYGYTFGSGTRLTVV.

This chain links TRBV13 with TRBJ2-5; D remains ambiguous. The J call is uncertain, as TRBJ2-7 better fits the DNA end. The germline V gene has CDR1 PRHDT and CDR2 FYEKMQ (reference sequence). The CDR3 totals 15 residues. The CDR3, as DNA: TGTGCCAGCAGCCCCGGTCCACTTAGCTCCTACGAGCAGTACTTC. Translation gives CASSPGPLSSYEQYF.

This chain connects TRBV7-9 to TRBJ2-2, with 9 bases matching TRBD2. The trim removed 4 bases at V and 4 bases at J, leaving 10 bases unmatched. The length of the CDR3 is 17 residues. Germline values: CDR1 SEHNR, CDR2 FQNEAQ (reference sequence). The CDR3 region is CASSYRVAGVLTGELFF. In nucleotides, the CDR3 is TGTGCCAGCAGCTATCGAGTAGCGGGGGTGCTCACCGGGGAGCTGTTTTTT.

Of note for this clonotype: One end of the junction does not line up with germline, which may come from a read error. The genes are TRBV12-3 or TRBV12-4 and TRBJ2-1; perhaps D is TRBD1 or TRBD2 (5 bases each). The CDR3 has 18 residues. This CDR3 is CACSLGAREGTSYNEQFF. The DNA of the CDR3 is TGTGCCTGCAGTTTAGGAGCGCGCGAGGGGACGTCATACAATGAGCAGTTCTTC.

This sequence joins TRBV24-1 and TRBJ2-2; D remains unclear. Germline loops: CDR1 KGHDR, CDR2 SFDVKD. CDR3 size: 15 residues. Trimming removed 3 bases from V and 0 bases from J, with 7 bases in between. CDR3 sequence reads: CATSDPLANTGELFF. The DNA of the CDR3 is TGTGCCACCAGTGATCCCCTCGCGAACACCGGGGAGCTGTTTTTT.

J is TRBJ2-1 and V is TRBV12-3 or TRBV12-4, with 7 bases identical to TRBD1. CDR3 size: 13 residues. With 6 bases clipped from V and 2 bases from J, the junction kept 1 base outside the gene matches. CDR3 in amino acids: CASRGQTYNEQFF. CDR3 sequence (DNA): TGTGCCAGCAGGGGACAGACCTACAATGAGCAGTTCTTC.